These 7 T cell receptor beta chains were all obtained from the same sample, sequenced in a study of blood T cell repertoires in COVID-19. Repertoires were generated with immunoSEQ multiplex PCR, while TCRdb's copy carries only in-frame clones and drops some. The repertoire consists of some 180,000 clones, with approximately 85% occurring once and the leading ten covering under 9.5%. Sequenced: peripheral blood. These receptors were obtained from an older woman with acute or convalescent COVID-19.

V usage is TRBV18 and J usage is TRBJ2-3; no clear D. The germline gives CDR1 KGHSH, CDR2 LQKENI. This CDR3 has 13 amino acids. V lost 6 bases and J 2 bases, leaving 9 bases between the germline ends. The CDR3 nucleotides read TGTGCCAGCTCTCCAGACAACACAGATACGCAGTATTTT. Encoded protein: CASSPDNTDTQYF.

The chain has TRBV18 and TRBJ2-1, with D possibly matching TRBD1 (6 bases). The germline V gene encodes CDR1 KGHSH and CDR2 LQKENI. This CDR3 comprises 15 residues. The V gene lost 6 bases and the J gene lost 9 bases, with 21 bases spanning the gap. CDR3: CASSPGQQGRGEQFF. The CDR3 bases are TGTGCCAGCTCGCCTGGACAGCAGGGCAGGGGTGAGCAGTTCTTC.

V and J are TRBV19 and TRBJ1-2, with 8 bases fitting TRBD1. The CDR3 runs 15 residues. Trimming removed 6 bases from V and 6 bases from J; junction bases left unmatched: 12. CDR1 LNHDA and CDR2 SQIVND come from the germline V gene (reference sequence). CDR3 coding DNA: TGTGCCAGTAGATTGGAGCGGACAGGGTCTCATGGCTACACCTTC. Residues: CASRLERTGSHGYTF.

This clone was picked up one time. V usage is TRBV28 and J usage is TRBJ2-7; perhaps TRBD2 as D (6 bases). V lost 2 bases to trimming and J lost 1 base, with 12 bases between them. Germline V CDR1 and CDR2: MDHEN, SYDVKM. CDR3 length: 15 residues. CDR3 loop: CASSLRLASSYEQYF. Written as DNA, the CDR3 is TGTGCCAGCAGTTTACGTCTAGCGAGTTCCTACGAGCAGTACTTC.

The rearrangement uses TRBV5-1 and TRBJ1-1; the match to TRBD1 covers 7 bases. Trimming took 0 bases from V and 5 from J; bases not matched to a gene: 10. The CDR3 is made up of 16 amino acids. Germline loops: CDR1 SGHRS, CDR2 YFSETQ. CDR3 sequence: CASSLELRGERTEAFF. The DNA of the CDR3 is TGCGCCAGCAGCTTGGAACTCAGGGGGGAGAGGACTGAAGCTTTCTTT.

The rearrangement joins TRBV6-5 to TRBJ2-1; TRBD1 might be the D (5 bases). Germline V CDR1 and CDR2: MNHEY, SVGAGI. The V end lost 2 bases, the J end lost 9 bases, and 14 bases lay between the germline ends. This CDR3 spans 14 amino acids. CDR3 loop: CASSYDKGRSEQFF. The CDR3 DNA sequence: TGTGCCAGCAGTTACGATAAGGGGCGGAGTGAGCAGTTCTTC.

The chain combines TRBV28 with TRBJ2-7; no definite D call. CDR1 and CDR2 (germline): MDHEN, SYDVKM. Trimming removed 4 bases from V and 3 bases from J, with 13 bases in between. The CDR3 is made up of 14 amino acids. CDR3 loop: CASSSRPPVYEQYF. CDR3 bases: TGTGCCAGCAGTTCTAGACCTCCGGTCTACGAGCAGTACTTC.